Below are 16 T cell receptor beta chains sequenced from a single sample in a study of blood T cell repertoires in COVID-19. Clones were read by immunoSEQ multiplex PCR, and TCRdb kept only the in-frame ones, dropping some. The sample includes about 130,000 clones, approximately 86% of them seen just once. Sequenced sample: PBMCs or T cells enriched from blood (not recorded which). Receptor source: a woman between 50 and 59 years old who had recovered from COVID-19.

With respect to this clone: The junction departs from germline at one end; a sequencing error may be responsible. The chain uses TRBV7-7 and TRBJ2-5; D remains unclear. Germline V gene lookup returns CDR1 SSHAT and CDR2 FNYEAQ (reference sequence). The CDR3 extends over 14 amino acids. The CDR3: CASSSRQFQETQYF. CDR3 in DNA: TGTGCTAGCAGCTCCCGACAATTCCAAGAGACCCAGTACTTC.

The chain employs TRBV15 and TRBJ2-5; 9 bases agree with TRBD1. The CDR3 runs to 14 residues. V trimming: 6 bases; J trimming: 1 base; junction bases outside the gene matches: 3. The germline CDR1 and CDR2 sequences are LNHNV and YYDKDF (reference sequence). CDR3: CATSIQGAQETQYF. CDR3 nucleotides: TGTGCCACCAGTATACAGGGGGCCCAAGAGACCCAGTACTTC.

The rearrangement uses TRBV7-3 and TRBJ2-1; 9 nucleotides agree with TRBD1. Germline values: CDR1 SGHTA, CDR2 FQGTGA. The CDR3 has 16 residues. The trim removed 7 bases at V and 9 bases at J, leaving 16 bases unmatched. The CDR3 sequence: CASTRVRPDRGPEQFF. CDR3 sequence (DNA): TGTGCCAGCACCAGGGTCCGTCCGGACAGGGGACCTGAGCAGTTCTTC.

CDR3 sequence: CASSLLWNTEAFF. In DNA, the CDR3 is TGTGCCAGCAGCTTACTTTGGAACACTGAAGCTTTCTTT. V and J are TRBV11-1 and TRBJ1-1; D not resolved. Trimming cost V 2 bases and J 1 base, with 5 bases left between them. This CDR3 has 13 amino acids. Germline loops: CDR1 SGHAT, CDR2 FQDESV (reference sequence).

This clone turned up a few times. The chain employs TRBV10-2 and TRBJ1-3, with a weak D call TRBD1 (6 bases). Germline CDR1 WSHSY, CDR2 SAAADI. There are 16 residues in the CDR3. V lost 4 bases, J lost 0 bases, and 13 bases lay in between. Here the CDR3 reads CASSGEGQGSGNTIYF. In DNA form, the CDR3 reads TGCGCCAGCAGTGGGGAGGGACAAGGCTCTGGAAACACCATATATTTT.

The sample holds a few counts of this clone. Here the CDR3 DNA reads TGCGCCAGCACGGGACAGGCTAGTCCCGGGGAGCTGTTTTTT. Protein: CASTGQASPGELFF. The V and J genes are TRBV5-1 and TRBJ2-2, with 8 bases fitting TRBD1. The germline V gene encodes CDR1 SGHRS and CDR2 YFSETQ. The CDR3 contains 14 residues. Trimming took 6 bases from V and 6 from J; bases not matched to a gene: 7. The full variable domain, its missing parts supplied by reference TRBV5-1 and TRBJ2-2, is KAGVTQTPRYLIKTRGQQVTLSCSPISGHRSVSWYQQTPGQGLQFLFEYFSETQRNKGNFPGRFSGRQFSNSRSEMNVSTLELGDSALYLCASTGQASPGELFFGEGSRLTVL.

The genes are TRBV12-3 or TRBV12-4 and TRBJ2-5, with a weak D call TRBD1 (5 bases). Trimming removed 1 base at V and 7 bases at J, with 7 bases between. The CDR3 consists of 12 residues. CDR3 sequence: CASSLEGSTQYF. The CDR3 nucleotides are TGTGCCAGCAGTTTAGAGGGGTCGACCCAGTACTTC.

This chain uses TRBV6-2 or TRBV6-3 with TRBJ2-1; D is uncertain. This CDR3 comprises 11 residues. Trimming took 4 bases from V and 8 from J, leaving 6 bases between them. CDR1 is MNHEY, CDR2 SVGEGT, per germline. CDR3 amino acids: CASSLSHEQFF. The CDR3 DNA is TGTGCCAGCAGTTTATCCCATGAGCAGTTCTTC.

This chain links TRBV4-1 with TRBJ2-2; 10 nucleotides match TRBD1. V lost 3 bases to trimming and J lost 8 bases; unmatched junction nucleotides: 9. The length of the CDR3 is 16 residues. Per germline, CDR1 MGHRA and CDR2 YSYEKL. CDR3 sequence: CASSQESGTGAGELFF. The CDR3 DNA reads as TGCGCCAGCAGCCAGGAGTCCGGGACAGGGGCTGGGGAGCTGTTTTTT.

About this clone itself: This sample includes further DNA sequences coding for the same CDR3. V and J are TRBV4-1 and TRBJ1-1, with TRBD1 matching over 8 bases. The CDR3 extends over 15 amino acids. Per the germline V gene, CDR1 is MGHRA and CDR2 is YSYEKL. Germline trimming cut 4 bases from V and 1 base from J; bases unmatched to any gene: 5. CDR3 residues: CASSPGQGPNTEAFF. CDR3 in DNA: TGCGCCAGCAGCCCCGGACAGGGACCGAACACTGAAGCTTTCTTT.

This sequence joins TRBV25-1 and TRBJ1-1; no clear D gene. The V and J ends lost 5 bases and 1 base respectively, with 8 bases between them. Looked up from germline, CDR1 is MGHDK and CDR2 is SYGVNS. The CDR3 is 13 residues long. The chain's CDR3 is CASSRSENTEAFF. CDR3 DNA sequence: TGTGCCAGCAGTCGTAGTGAGAACACTGAAGCTTTCTTT.

The gene calls are TRBV5-6 and TRBJ1-2; possibly TRBD1 for D (5 bases). V was trimmed by 3 bases and J by 2 bases, leaving 17 bases between them. The CDR3 sequence is 16 residues long. Germline-derived CDR1 and CDR2 are SGHDT and YYEEEE. The CDR3 sequence is CASSYPGKWENYGYTF. CDR3 sequence (DNA): TGTGCCAGCAGCTACCCAGGGAAGTGGGAAAACTATGGCTACACCTTC.

This clone was seen more than once but under ten times. The V call is TRBV11-2, the J call TRBJ1-2; D unclear. V dropped 4 bases and J dropped 4 bases, with 16 bases sitting between them. Germline V gene lookup returns CDR1 SGHAT and CDR2 FQNNGV. The CDR3 runs 15 residues. CDR3 in amino acids: CASSSHQSLFYGYTF. The CDR3 bases are TGTGCCAGCAGCTCGCACCAAAGCCTCTTCTATGGCTACACCTTC.

The V gene is TRBV4-1, the J gene TRBJ1-5, with 8 bases that match TRBD1. Germline lookup yields CDR1 MGHRA and CDR2 YSYEKL. Unmatched junction bases numbered 5, after V lost 0 bases and J lost 1 base. This CDR3 is 17 amino acids long. CDR3 sequence: CASSQDLTGGSNQPQHF. CDR3 nucleotide sequence: TGCGCCAGCAGCCAAGATTTAACAGGGGGAAGCAATCAGCCCCAGCATTTT.

J is TRBJ1-1 and V is TRBV11-3; D may be TRBD1 (5 bases). Trimming removed 3 bases from V and 5 bases from J, with 19 bases in between. The CDR3 sequence is 16 residues long. CDR1 and CDR2 from the germline V gene are SGHNT and YENEEA. CDR3 sequence (DNA): TGTGCCAGCAGCTTGGAAACGACAGTCTTGGATACTGAAGCTTTCTTT. It codes for CASSLETTVLDTEAFF.

The J gene is TRBJ2-3, the V gene TRBV7-9, with TRBD1 as a possible D gene (5 bases). Trimming stripped 4 bases from V and 3 bases from J, with 8 bases between. The germline V gene has CDR1 SEHNR and CDR2 FQNEAQ (reference sequence). This CDR3 spans 13 amino acids. The CDR3 DNA sequence: TGTGCCAGCAGCTATCCAGGGACAGATACGCAGTATTTT. Translated, it gives CASSYPGTDTQYF.